This is a list of T cell receptor beta chains from one sample in a study of cytomegalovirus exposure and HLA in healthy donors. Profiled with immunoSEQ multiplex PCR; TCRdb holds only in-frame clones, not every one. Seen here are about 63,000 clones, more than 60% observed once, and the top ten hold roughly 3%. The sequenced material came from PBMCs. The receptors originated from a woman in her 30s in good health and CMV-seronegative. Each CDR3 is given with its conserved first and last residue. Fields, in order: D gene, J gene, clone size, V gene, CDR3 protein, CDR3 DNA. D genes are given only for firm matches. Clone size, where shown, is once, few, many, or a class for clones that have expanded.

D: .; J: TRBJ1-1; size: once; V: TRBV19; CDR3: CASSIYRETEAFF; DNA: TGTGCCAGTAGTATATACAGGGAGACTGAAGCTTTCTTT
D: .; J: TRBJ1-4; size: .; V: TRBV6-1; CDR3: CASSALGGANNEKLFF; DNA: TGTGCCAGCAGTGCCCTGGGCGGGGCAAATAATGAAAAACTGTTTTTT
D: .; J: TRBJ2-2; size: .; V: TRBV4-2; CDR3: CASSQDWGGANTGELFF; DNA: TGTGCCAGCAGCCAAGATTGGGGGGGCGCGAACACCGGGGAGCTGTTTTTT
D: .; J: TRBJ2-2; size: .; V: TRBV19; CDR3: CASSIGQVNTGELFF; DNA: TGTGCCAGTAGTATAGGGCAGGTTAACACCGGGGAGCTGTTTTTT
D: .; J: TRBJ1-5; size: .; V: TRBV7-2; CDR3: CASSLRASNQPQHF; DNA: TGTGCCAGCAGCCTCAGGGCCAGCAATCAGCCCCAGCATTTT
D: TRBD1; J: TRBJ2-7; size: once; V: TRBV2; CDR3: CASRDQGPGGALYYEQYF; DNA: TGTGCCAGCAGGGATCAAGGCCCAGGGGGTGCCCTATACTACGAGCAGTACTTC
D: TRBD2; J: TRBJ2-5; size: .; V: TRBV9; CDR3: CASSVGGSGGRETQYF; DNA: TGTGCCAGCAGCGTAGGAGGTAGCGGGGGCCGGGAGACCCAGTACTTC
D: TRBD1; J: TRBJ1-4; size: .; V: TRBV5-1; CDR3: CASSWGQGVATNEKLFF; DNA: TGCGCCAGCAGCTGGGGACAGGGAGTTGCAACTAATGAAAAACTGTTTTTT
D: .; J: TRBJ2-1; size: .; V: TRBV11-2; CDR3: CASSLVMRSGDNEQFF; DNA: TGTGCCAGCAGCTTAGTAATGCGAAGCGGAGACAATGAGCAGTTCTTC
D: .; J: TRBJ2-3; size: .; V: TRBV10-1; CDR3: CASSFPGADTQYF; DNA: TGCGCCAGCAGTTTCCCGGGTGCAGATACGCAGTATTTT
D: TRBD1; J: TRBJ1-2; size: once; V: TRBV19; CDR3: CASSMTTGSFGYTF; DNA: TGTGCCAGTAGTATGACGACAGGGTCGTTCGGCTACACCTTC
D: .; J: TRBJ1-1; size: .; V: TRBV11-3; CDR3: CASSFEGWEGTEAFF; DNA: TGTGCCAGCAGCTTCGAGGGATGGGAGGGGACTGAAGCTTTCTTT
D: .; J: TRBJ2-4; size: .; V: TRBV1; CDR3: CTSSLIYRGPGKNIQYF; DNA: TGCACCAGCAGCCTAATATATAGAGGGCCCGGCAAAAACATTCAGTACTTC
D: .; J: TRBJ1-3; size: .; V: TRBV6-5; CDR3: CASSQGYSGNTIYF; DNA: TGTGCCAGCAGCCAGGGGTACTCTGGAAACACCATATATTTT
D: .; J: TRBJ1-2; size: .; V: TRBV13; CDR3: CASSLGTGRYGYTF; DNA: TGTGCCAGCAGCTTAGGGACAGGACGCTATGGCTACACCTTC
D: TRBD2; J: TRBJ2-3; size: .; V: TRBV28; CDR3: CASSSPAGGRTDTQYF; DNA: TGTGCCAGCAGCAGCCCAGCGGGAGGGAGGACAGATACGCAGTATTTT
D: TRBD2; J: TRBJ2-5; size: .; V: TRBV7-9; CDR3: CASSLGLRETQYF; DNA: TGTGCCAGCAGCCTGGGACTACGAGAGACCCAGTACTTC
D: .; J: TRBJ2-4; size: few; V: TRBV5-5; CDR3: CASSPQETGRYF; DNA: TGTGCCAGCAGCCCCCAGGAGACGGGAAGGTACTTC
D: .; J: TRBJ1-4; size: .; V: TRBV9; CDR3: CASSPQGNANEKLFF; DNA: TGTGCCAGCAGCCCCCAGGGTAACGCTAATGAAAAACTGTTTTTT
D: TRBD1; J: TRBJ2-3; size: once; V: TRBV14; CDR3: CASSQVRTGIDTQYF; DNA: TGTGCCAGCAGCCAAGTGAGGACAGGGATAGATACGCAGTATTTT
D: .; J: TRBJ2-1; size: .; V: TRBV2; CDR3: CASTPTLSSYNEQFF; DNA: TGTGCCAGCACTCCTACCCTGAGCTCCTACAATGAGCAGTTCTTC
D: .; J: TRBJ1-1; size: .; V: TRBV4-1; CDR3: CASSQVPTASGTEAFF; DNA: TGCGCCAGCAGCCAAGTACCGACAGCGTCTGGAACTGAAGCTTTCTTT
D: .; J: TRBJ1-2; size: .; V: TRBV7-8; CDR3: CASSLQGPNYGYTF; DNA: TGTGCCAGCAGCCTGCAGGGGCCTAACTATGGCTACACCTTC
D: .; J: TRBJ1-5; size: few; V: TRBV2; CDR3: CASSDLAAYQPQHF; DNA: TGTGCCAGCAGTGATTTGGCAGCGTATCAGCCCCAGCATTTT
D: TRBD1; J: TRBJ1-1; size: .; V: TRBV2; CDR3: CASSATGMAFF; DNA: TGTGCCAGCAGTGCGACAGGGATGGCTTTCTTT
D: .; J: TRBJ1-1; size: .; V: TRBV9; CDR3: CASSVAAGNTEAFF; DNA: TGTGCCAGCAGCGTAGCTGCGGGGAACACTGAAGCTTTCTTT
D: .; J: TRBJ2-5; size: few; V: TRBV30; CDR3: CAWSVQQGGRETQYF; DNA: TGTGCCTGGAGTGTACAACAGGGTGGGCGAGAGACCCAGTACTTC
D: .; J: TRBJ2-1; size: .; V: TRBV25-1; CDR3: CASSESSRFTVTNEQFF; DNA: TGTGCCAGCAGTGAATCAAGCAGGTTTACAGTTACCAATGAGCAGTTCTTC
D: TRBD1; J: TRBJ1-1; size: .; V: TRBV6-1; CDR3: CASSRTGVNAEAFF; DNA: TGTGCCAGCAGTCGAACAGGGGTCAACGCTGAAGCTTTCTTT
D: TRBD2; J: TRBJ2-2; size: .; V: TRBV9; CDR3: CASSARGSGDTGELFF; DNA: TGTGCCAGCAGCGCGCGGGGAAGCGGGGACACCGGGGAGCTGTTTTTT
D: TRBD1; J: TRBJ1-2; size: .; V: TRBV9; CDR3: CASSVASGQGDYGYTF; DNA: TGTGCCAGCAGCGTAGCATCTGGACAGGGGGACTATGGCTACACCTTC
D: TRBD1; J: TRBJ1-1; size: .; V: TRBV27; CDR3: CASSPLGQEGRTEAFF; DNA: TGTGCCAGCAGTCCCTTGGGACAGGAGGGGCGAACTGAAGCTTTCTTT
D: .; J: TRBJ1-1; size: .; V: TRBV5-5; CDR3: CASSPPSDYMNTEAFF; DNA: TGTGCCAGCAGCCCCCCCTCGGACTATATGAACACTGAAGCTTTCTTT
D: TRBD1; J: TRBJ1-1; size: .; V: TRBV25-1; CDR3: CASSDRTGRGTEAFF; DNA: TGTGCCAGCAGTGATAGGACAGGGAGGGGCACTGAAGCTTTCTTT
D: .; J: TRBJ2-6; size: once; V: TRBV6-6; CDR3: CASSFPGASGANVLTF; DNA: TGTGCCAGCAGTTTCCCAGGGGCCTCTGGGGCCAACGTCCTGACTTTC
D: TRBD2; J: TRBJ2-1; size: .; V: TRBV7-2; CDR3: CASSLSGTSGNSYNEQFF; DNA: TGTGCCAGCAGCTTGTCCGGGACTAGCGGAAACTCCTACAATGAGCAGTTCTTC
D: .; J: TRBJ2-5; size: .; V: TRBV19; CDR3: CASSGGEAGQETQYF; DNA: TGTGCCAGTAGTGGCGGGGAGGCGGGGCAAGAGACCCAGTACTTC
D: .; J: TRBJ1-5; size: .; V: TRBV30; CDR3: CAWSPSGNQPQHF; DNA: TGTGCCTGGAGCCCGTCAGGCAATCAGCCCCAGCATTTT
D: .; J: TRBJ2-5; size: .; V: TRBV5-6; CDR3: CASSPTGSRETQYF; DNA: TGTGCCAGCAGTCCCACCGGGAGTCGAGAGACCCAGTACTTC
D: TRBD1; J: TRBJ1-2; size: .; V: TRBV19; CDR3: CASSSSGTGVFGYTF; DNA: TGTGCCAGTAGTTCCAGCGGGACAGGGGTTTTTGGCTACACCTTC
D: TRBD2; J: TRBJ2-1; size: .; V: TRBV5-1; CDR3: CASSLEASGIDEQFF; DNA: TGCGCCAGCAGCTTGGAGGCTAGCGGGATCGATGAGCAGTTCTTC
D: TRBD2; J: TRBJ2-1; size: .; V: TRBV5-4; CDR3: CASSLKAGGRINEQFF; DNA: TGTGCCAGCAGCTTAAAAGCGGGGGGGCGCATCAATGAGCAGTTCTTC
D: TRBD1; J: TRBJ1-1; size: .; V: TRBV11-2; CDR3: CASSPALTDRGWVNTEAFF; DNA: TGTGCCAGCAGCCCCGCCTTGACTGACAGGGGGTGGGTGAACACTGAAGCTTTCTTT
D: TRBD2; J: TRBJ2-1; size: .; V: TRBV4-3; CDR3: CASSRASGREPHNEQFF; DNA: TGCGCCAGCAGTAGGGCTAGCGGGAGGGAACCCCACAATGAGCAGTTCTTC
D: TRBD1; J: TRBJ1-6; size: .; V: TRBV9; CDR3: CASSAAGGYNSPLHF; DNA: TGTGCCAGCAGCGCCGCAGGGGGATATAATTCACCCCTCCACTTT
D: .; J: TRBJ2-7; size: .; V: TRBV7-8; CDR3: CASSLAEASSYEQYF; DNA: TGTGCCAGCAGCTTAGCCGAGGCGAGCTCCTACGAGCAGTACTTC
D: TRBD1; J: TRBJ1-5; size: .; V: TRBV11-2; CDR3: CASSSGTGTQPQHF; DNA: TGTGCCAGCAGCTCCGGGACAGGGACTCAGCCCCAGCATTTT
D: TRBD2; J: TRBJ2-3; size: .; V: TRBV5-1; CDR3: CASSLDLAGGRADTQYF; DNA: TGCGCCAGCAGCTTGGACCTAGCGGGGGGGAGAGCAGATACGCAGTATTTT
D: TRBD1; J: TRBJ1-4; size: .; V: TRBV7-9; CDR3: CASSPGDREREKLFF; DNA: TGTGCCAGCAGCCCCGGGGACAGGGAGAGGGAAAAACTGTTTTTT
D: .; J: TRBJ1-5; size: .; V: TRBV4-1; CDR3: CASSQVAGPQPQHF; DNA: TGCGCCAGCAGCCAAGTGGCAGGGCCCCAGCCCCAGCATTTT
D: TRBD2; J: TRBJ2-1; size: once; V: TRBV18; CDR3: CASSLSRLAGGHNEQFF; DNA: TGTGCCAGCTCCTTATCCAGACTAGCGGGGGGGCACAATGAGCAGTTCTTC
D: TRBD2; J: TRBJ2-3; size: .; V: TRBV5-4; CDR3: CASSPGLVADTQYF; DNA: TGTGCCAGCAGCCCCGGACTAGTGGCAGATACGCAGTATTTT
D: TRBD1; J: TRBJ1-2; size: .; V: TRBV11-2; CDR3: CASTDEGTANYGYTF; DNA: TGTGCCAGCACCGACGAGGGGACAGCGAACTATGGCTACACCTTC
D: .; J: TRBJ1-1; size: once; V: TRBV2; CDR3: CASSSRGGNTEAFF; DNA: TGTGCCAGCAGTTCTCGGGGGGGGAACACTGAAGCTTTCTTT
D: .; J: TRBJ1-2; size: few; V: TRBV7-2; CDR3: CASSPTRSYHRDGYTF; DNA: TGTGCCAGCAGCCCCACCCGTTCATACCACAGGGATGGCTACACCTTC
D: TRBD1; J: TRBJ1-1; size: .; V: TRBV13; CDR3: CASSLKTGWNTEAFF; DNA: TGTGCCAGCAGCCTTAAGACAGGGTGGAACACTGAAGCTTTCTTT
D: .; J: TRBJ2-3; size: .; V: TRBV9; CDR3: CASSVGPDTQYF; DNA: TGTGCCAGCAGCGTGGGGCCTGATACGCAGTATTTT
D: .; J: TRBJ1-3; size: few; V: TRBV5-1; CDR3: CASSLAAGSAGNTIYF; DNA: TGCGCCAGCAGCTTGGCGGCGGGGTCTGCCGGAAACACCATATATTTT
D: .; J: TRBJ2-7; size: .; V: TRBV30; CDR3: CAWSSNRVGTYEQYF; DNA: TGTGCCTGGAGTTCGAACAGGGTGGGGACCTACGAGCAGTACTTC
D: TRBD1; J: TRBJ1-5; size: .; V: TRBV6-5; CDR3: CASSVRQGAQPQHF; DNA: TGTGCCAGCAGCGTAAGACAGGGGGCTCAGCCCCAGCATTTT